This T cell receptor beta chain was recovered during a study of shared clonotypes between healthy human individuals. This table comes from immunoSEQ multiplex PCR, and its TCRdb copy is limited to in-frame clones, with some not included. Of approximately 500,000 clones in the sample, approximately 80% are singletons; the top ten hold 12%. Per the germline V gene, CDR1 is WSHSY and CDR2 is SAAADI. V was pared by 8 bases and J by 4 bases, with 6 bases of the junction left unmatched. The CDR3 sequence is 13 residues long. The chain employs TRBV10-2 and TRBJ1-1; the match to TRBD1 covers 8 bases. The sequence was collected from a woman between 40 and 50 years old in good health. Some clones in this sample may be carry-over from other donors' samples. Material for sequencing was PBMCs. This CDR3 reads CASARGQRTEAFF. CDR3 nucleotide sequence: TGCGCCAGCGCCAGGGGGCAACGCACTGAAGCTTTCTTT.